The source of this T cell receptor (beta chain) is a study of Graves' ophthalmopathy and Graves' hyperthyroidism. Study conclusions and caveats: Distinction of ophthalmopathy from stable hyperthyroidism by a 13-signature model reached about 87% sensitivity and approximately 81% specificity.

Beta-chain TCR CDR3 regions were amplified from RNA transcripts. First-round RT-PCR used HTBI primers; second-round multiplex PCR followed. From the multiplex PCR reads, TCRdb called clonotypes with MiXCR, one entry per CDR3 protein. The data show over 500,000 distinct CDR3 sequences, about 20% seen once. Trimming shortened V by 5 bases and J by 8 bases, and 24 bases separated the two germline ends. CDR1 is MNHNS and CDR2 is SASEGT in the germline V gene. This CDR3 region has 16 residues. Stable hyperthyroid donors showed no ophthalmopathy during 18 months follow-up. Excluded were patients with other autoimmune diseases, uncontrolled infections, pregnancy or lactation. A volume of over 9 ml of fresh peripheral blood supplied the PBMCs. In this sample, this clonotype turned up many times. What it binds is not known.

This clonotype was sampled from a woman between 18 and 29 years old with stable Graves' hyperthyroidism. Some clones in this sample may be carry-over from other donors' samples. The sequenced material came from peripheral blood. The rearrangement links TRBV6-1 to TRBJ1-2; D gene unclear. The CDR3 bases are TGTGCCAGCAGTCCCCTGATTGAGTGGGGAACCGGCGGCTACACCTTC. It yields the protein CASSPLIEWGTGGYTF.